This T cell receptor beta chain was recovered during a study of T cells in Graves' hyperthyroidism and ophthalmopathy. Notes on the study in general: Most thyroid clonotypes expanded above 0.001 were also detected in blood.

The patients, who ranged from 18 to 65 in age, presented with newly diagnosed hyperthyroidism lasting under 2 months. Cells are PBMCs isolated from more than 8.5 ml of fresh blood. Comments on this clonotype: The antigen remains undetermined.

TCR beta CDR3 regions were amplified from RNA. First-round RT-PCR with HTBI primers amplified the TCR CDR3 region. TCRdb independently ran MiXCR on the multiplex PCR reads; one entry per CDR3 protein. The sample includes around 400,000 distinct CDR3 sequences, about 15% seen only once; the top ten take around a quarter. The CDR3 is 17 residues long. Germline-derived CDR1 and CDR2 are SGDLS and YYNGEE. V lost 4 bases, J lost 10 bases, and 24 bases lay in between. The sample comprised blood. This clonotype was sampled from a young woman with Graves' hyperthyroidism that later progressed to Graves' ophthalmopathy. The rearrangement joins TRBV9 to TRBJ1-6; tentative D call: TRBD1 (5 bases). CDR3 sequence: CASSSDWGDAGGSPLHF. The CDR3 DNA is TGTGCCAGCAGCTCAGACTGGGGGGACGCAGGAGGCTCACCCCTCCACTTT.